Listed below are T cell receptor beta chains from one sample, sequenced in a study of blood T cells in healthy people across ages. TCRdb redid the calling of the 5' RACE reads with MiXCR, one entry per CDR3 protein. The table lists over a million distinct CDR3 sequences, around 59% of them singletons. Sequenced: blood. The receptors were sampled from a man younger than 35 in good health. The CDR3 runs from the conserved cysteine through the conserved F or W. A D gene is named only where the DNA matches it firmly. The size of a clone is reported for some rows only, either as once, few or many, or as a class for expanded clones.

NA,TRBJ1-2,13,few,TRBV7-2,CASSARDLFGYTF,TGTGCCAGCAGCGCTCGGGATCTCTTTGGCTACACCTTC
TRBD1,TRBJ2-7,15,few,TRBV27,CAQGTAKRSSYEQYF,TGTGCCCAAGGGACAGCCAAACGCAGCTCCTACGAGCAGTACTTC
NA,TRBJ2-7,13,NA,TRBV29-1,CSVARPYSYEQYF,TGCAGCGTTGCCAGGCCCTATTCCTACGAGCAGTACTTC
TRBD2,TRBJ2-3,16,NA,TRBV4-2,CASSSRGGSNTDTQYF,TGTGCCAGCAGCTCCCGGGGGGGAAGCAACACAGATACGCAGTATTTT
NA,TRBJ2-7,15,NA,TRBV6-5,CASSNLGGGIYEQYF,TGTGCCAGCAGCAACCTAGGGGGTGGGATTTACGAGCAGTACTTC
TRBD2,TRBJ2-5,17,NA,TRBV3-1,CASSQRLAGGGVETQYF,TGTGCCAGCAGCCAAAGACTAGCGGGAGGAGGGGTAGAGACCCAGTACTTC
NA,TRBJ2-4,15,once,TRBV10-3,CAISEGVVAKNIQYF,TGTGCCATCAGTGAGGGCGTTGTAGCCAAAAACATTCAGTACTTC
NA,TRBJ2-3,18,NA,TRBV7-2,CASTPDGRPIASTDTQYF,TGTGCCAGCACCCCCGATGGACGGCCAATTGCTAGCACAGATACGCAGTATTTT
TRBD1,TRBJ2-3,14,NA,TRBV28,CASRTGESTDTQYF,TGTGCCAGCAGGACAGGGGAAAGCACAGATACGCAGTATTTT
TRBD2,TRBJ2-1,19,NA,TRBV29-1,CSVEDRGSGGLSSYNEQFF,TGCAGCGTTGAAGATCGGGGTAGCGGGGGCTTAAGCTCCTACAATGAGCAGTTCTTC
TRBD2,TRBJ2-1,16,NA,TRBV4-1,CASSQRSSGSRNEQFF,TGCGCCAGCAGCCAACGGTCTAGCGGGAGTAGGAATGAGCAGTTCTTC
NA,TRBJ2-6,17,NA,TRBV10-3,CAISESTAYSGANVLTF,TGTGCCATCAGTGAGTCTACAGCTTACTCTGGGGCCAACGTCCTGACTTTC
TRBD2,TRBJ2-7,14,few,TRBV2,CASSWTSDGVEQYF,TGTGCCAGCAGCTGGACTAGCGACGGTGTCGAGCAGTACTTC
NA,TRBJ2-4,14,few,TRBV4-3,CASSPNPGIGIQYF,TGCGCCAGCAGCCCAAATCCTGGGATCGGCATTCAGTACTTC
NA,TRBJ2-7,13,NA,TRBV25-1,CASSEYRANEQYF,TGTGCCAGCAGTGAATATAGAGCGAATGAGCAGTACTTC
TRBD1,TRBJ2-7,13,NA,TRBV5-1,CATSRTGSYEQYF,TGCGCCACCTCAAGGACAGGGTCCTACGAGCAGTACTTC
NA,TRBJ2-7,14,NA,TRBV20-1,CSARDPRKSYEQYF,TGCAGTGCTAGAGATCCCCGAAAATCCTACGAGCAGTACTTC
NA,TRBJ2-2,16,few,TRBV6-6,CASSSSGAGGTGELFF,TGTGCCAGCAGTTCCTCAGGGGCCGGAGGCACCGGGGAGCTGTTTTTT
NA,TRBJ2-7,13,NA,TRBV4-2,CASSQPETYEQYF,TGTGCCAGCAGCCAACCCGAGACCTACGAGCAGTACTTC
TRBD2,TRBJ2-3,15,few,TRBV3-1,CASSPGTSGRGTQYF,TGTGCCAGCAGCCCCGGGACTAGCGGGAGAGGTACGCAGTATTTT
NA,TRBJ1-2,14,few,TRBV6-5,CASSTAIELYGYTF,TGTGCCAGCAGCACGGCCATCGAGTTATATGGCTACACCTTC
NA,TRBJ1-2,17,NA,TRBV7-2,CASSLGSGTGQGYGYTF,TGTGCCAGCAGCCTAGGGTCCGGGACGGGCCAGGGGTATGGCTACACCTTC
NA,TRBJ1-6,16,NA,TRBV7-9,CASSGSQGGLNSPLHF,TGTGCCAGCAGCGGGAGCCAGGGAGGACTTAATTCACCCCTCCACTTT
NA,TRBJ1-5,12,NA,TRBV29-1,CSVGGYNQPQHF,TGCAGCGTTGGGGGTTACAATCAGCCCCAGCATTTT
TRBD2,TRBJ2-1,16,NA,TRBV20-1,CSAALLVGGSYNEQFF,TGCAGTGCAGCATTATTAGTGGGAGGGTCCTACAATGAGCAGTTCTTC
TRBD2,TRBJ2-5,13,NA,TRBV29-1,CSAASGRANEQYF,TGCAGCGCCGCTAGCGGGAGGGCCAATGAGCAGTACTTC
NA,TRBJ1-5,14,NA,TRBV7-6,CASSSRETDQPQHF,TGTGCCAGCAGCTCCAGGGAGACCGATCAGCCCCAGCATTTT
NA,TRBJ2-3,16,NA,TRBV5-1,CASSATHISSTDTQYF,TGCGCCAGCAGCGCGACACATATCTCTAGCACAGATACGCAGTATTTT
TRBD1,TRBJ2-5,13,NA,TRBV7-2,CATTGQGQETQYF,TGTGCCACCACAGGACAGGGACAAGAGACCCAGTACTTC
NA,TRBJ1-1,13,NA,TRBV29-1,CSVVSLLNTEAFF,TGCAGCGTTGTATCCCTACTGAACACTGAAGCTTTCTTT
NA,TRBJ2-5,15,NA,TRBV15,CATSPATGFGGTQYF,TGTGCCACCAGCCCAGCCACAGGGTTCGGAGGGACCCAGTACTTC
TRBD2,TRBJ2-3,15,NA,TRBV2,CASKLAGYSPDTQYF,TGTGCCAGCAAGCTAGCGGGATATTCCCCAGATACGCAGTATTTT
NA,TRBJ2-1,16,once,TRBV9,CASSAGGGQKRNEQFF,TGTGCCAGCAGCGCCGGGGGCGGGCAGAAGCGTAATGAGCAGTTCTTC
TRBD2,TRBJ2-5,15,NA,TRBV20-1,CSAPGLAGERNEQYF,TGCAGTGCCCCCGGACTAGCGGGAGAACGCAATGAGCAGTACTTC
NA,TRBJ2-7,13,few,TRBV27,CASSPQAGYEQYF,TGTGCCAGCAGTCCGCAGGCCGGGTACGAGCAGTACTTC
NA,TRBJ1-4,12,NA,TRBV7-9,CASSLYNEKLFF,TGTGCCAGCAGCTTGTATAATGAAAAACTGTTTTTT
TRBD2,TRBJ2-7,14,NA,TRBV5-1,CASSAGGTSNEQYF,TGCGCCAGCAGCGCTGGGGGGACTAGCAACGAGCAGTACTTC
NA,TRBJ1-4,13,NA,TRBV3-1,CASSRQSNEKLFF,TGTGCCAGCAGCCGACAGAGTAATGAAAAACTGTTTTTT
TRBD2,TRBJ2-1,14,NA,TRBV29-1,CSAATSGSYNEQFF,TGCAGCGCGGCGACTAGCGGGTCCTACAATGAGCAGTTCTTC
NA,TRBJ2-4,15,NA,TRBV6-1,CASSAPRARENIQYF,TGTGCCAGCAGCGCCCCCAGGGCTCGGGAAAACATTCAGTACTTC
NA,TRBJ1-3,13,NA,TRBV12-3/TRBV12-4,CANSLGGLNTIYF,TGTGCCAACAGTTTGGGGGGGCTAAACACCATATATTTT
NA,TRBJ2-7,14,NA,TRBV27,CASGLNRDSMEQYF,TGTGCCAGCGGACTAAACCGGGACAGCATGGAGCAGTACTTC
NA,TRBJ2-7,15,NA,TRBV5-1,CASSEGPGGTYEQYF,TGCGCCAGCAGCGAGGGCCCCGGCGGAACCTACGAGCAGTACTTC
NA,TRBJ1-2,13,few,TRBV10-3,CAITEQDLVGYTF,TGTGCCATCACCGAACAGGATCTGGTTGGCTACACCTTC
NA,TRBJ2-5,13,NA,TRBV6-6,CASSTSSHETQYF,TGTGCCAGCAGCACTAGCAGCCACGAGACCCAGTACTTC